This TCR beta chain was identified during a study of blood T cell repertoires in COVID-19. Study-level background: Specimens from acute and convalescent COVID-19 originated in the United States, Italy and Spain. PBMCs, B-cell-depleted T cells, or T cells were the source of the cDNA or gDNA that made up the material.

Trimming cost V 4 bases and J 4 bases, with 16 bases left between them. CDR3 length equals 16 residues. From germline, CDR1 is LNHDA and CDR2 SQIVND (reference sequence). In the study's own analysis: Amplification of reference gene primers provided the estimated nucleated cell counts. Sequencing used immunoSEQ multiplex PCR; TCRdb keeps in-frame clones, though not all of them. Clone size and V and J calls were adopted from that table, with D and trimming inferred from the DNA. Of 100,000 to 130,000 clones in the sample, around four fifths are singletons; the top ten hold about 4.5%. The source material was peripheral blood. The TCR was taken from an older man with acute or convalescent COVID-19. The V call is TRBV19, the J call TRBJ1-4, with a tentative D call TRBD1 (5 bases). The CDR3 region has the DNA TGTGCCAGTAGTAGGTCCGGCAGGGAACATAATGAAAAACTGTTTTTT. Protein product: CASSRSGREHNEKLFF. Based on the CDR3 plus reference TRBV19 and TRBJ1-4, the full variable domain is DGGITQSPKYLFRKEGQNVTLSCEQNLNHDAMYWYRQDPGQGLRLIYYSQIVNDFQKGDIAEGYSVSREKKESFPLTVTSAQKNPTAFYLCASSRSGREHNEKLFFGSGTQLSVL.